These T cell receptor beta chains were read from a single sample in a study of T cell repertoires in cytomegalovirus infection. TCRdb independently ran MiXCR on the reads; one entry per CDR3 protein. The sample carries some 920,000 distinct CDR3 sequences, 30% to 40% recorded once. Antigens for these TCRs are unknown. The sequencing here drew on cultured CD8+ T cells from PBMCs, taken from culture after CMV antigen stimulation. These receptors were collected from a human donor in good health (CMV status not recorded). Some clones in this sample may be carry-over from other donors' samples. The CDR3 runs from the conserved cysteine through the conserved F or W. Fields, in order: clone size, D gene, J gene, V gene, CDR3 protein, CDR3 DNA. A D gene is named only where the DNA matches it firmly. Not every row has a clone size; where given, it reads once, few, many or a size class.

>.|.|TRBJ1-3|TRBV9
CASSASGTSAYRAIYF
TGTGCCAGCAGCGCCTCCGGGACAAGCGCTTATAGGGCCATATATTTT
>few|TRBD2|TRBJ2-3|TRBV27
CASSPSLAGATTDTQYF
TGTGCCAGCAGTCCCTCCTTAGCGGGGGCAACCACAGATACGCAGTATTTT
>few|.|TRBJ2-4|TRBV11-3
CASSTKGSNIQYF
TGTGCCAGCAGCACCAAGGGGAGTAACATTCAGTACTTC
>few|.|TRBJ1-5|TRBV27
CASSLSMGEQPQHF
TGTGCCAGCAGTTTATCGATGGGCGAACAGCCCCAGCATTTT
>medium-sized|TRBD2|TRBJ2-3|TRBV6-1
CASSEFIGGGATDTQYF
TGTGCCAGCAGTGAATTTATCGGCGGGGGGGCCACAGATACGCAGTATTTT
>.|.|TRBJ2-7|TRBV27
CASSWGGGQYHEQYF
TGTGCCAGCAGTTGGGGGGGAGGACAGTACCACGAGCAGTACTTC
>.|TRBD1|TRBJ1-1|TRBV28
CDSSFDRGYTEAFF
TGTGACAGCAGTTTTGACAGGGGTTACACTGAAGCTTTCTTT
>few|TRBD2|TRBJ2-1|TRBV4-1
CASSLRGGEDNEQFF
TGCGCCAGCAGCCTTCGGGGGGGGGAAGACAATGAGCAGTTCTTC
>few|.|TRBJ2-7|TRBV12-3/TRBV12-4
CASSRQAYTYEQYF
TGTGCCAGCAGCCGACAGGCTTATACCTACGAGCAGTACTTC
>.|.|TRBJ2-2|TRBV6-2/TRBV6-3
CASSLTLTNTGELFF
TGTGCCAGCAGTCTGACTCTCACGAACACCGGGGAGCTGTTTTTT
>few|.|TRBJ2-7|TRBV7-8
CASSLYDYEQYF
TGTGCCAGCAGCTTATATGACTACGAGCAGTACTTC
>.|.|TRBJ1-1|TRBV7-1
CASSSTQIEYTEAFF
TGTGCCAGCAGCTCGACCCAGATCGAATACACTGAAGCTTTCTTT
>few|TRBD2|TRBJ2-1|TRBV4-1
CASSQGLAGADEQFF
TGCGCCAGCAGCCAAGGCCTAGCGGGGGCGGATGAGCAGTTCTTC
>.|.|TRBJ2-1|TRBV19
CASSPSTGRWNEQFF
TGTGCCAGTAGCCCCTCCACAGGGAGGTGGAATGAGCAGTTCTTC
>.|.|TRBJ1-3|TRBV15
CATRGVDHTIYF
TGTGCCACCAGAGGAGTGGATCACACCATATATTTT
>few|TRBD1|TRBJ2-7|TRBV12-5
CASGLSLRDRGSDEQYF
TGTGCTAGTGGTTTATCGTTGCGGGACAGGGGGTCCGACGAGCAGTACTTC
>.|TRBD1|TRBJ1-4|TRBV12-3/TRBV12-4
CASTLYAGQLKEKLFF
TGTGCCAGCACTCTATACGCGGGACAGTTGAAAGAAAAACTGTTTTTT
>.|.|TRBJ2-2|TRBV7-9
CASSFPGGTTGELFF
TGTGCCAGCAGCTTCCCGGGTGGCACCACCGGGGAGCTGTTTTTT
>few|.|TRBJ1-4|TRBV27
CASSLSVEGPNEKLFF
TGTGCCAGCAGTTTATCTGTGGAGGGACCTAATGAAAAACTGTTTTTT
>.|.|TRBJ1-2|TRBV6-5
CASSYSAPRVEGYTF
TGTGCCAGCAGTTACTCGGCTCCGAGGGTGGAAGGCTACACCTTC
>once|.|TRBJ2-7|TRBV5-4
CASSVGWDEQYF
TGTGCCAGCAGCGTCGGGTGGGACGAGCAGTACTTC
>.|TRBD1|TRBJ1-5|TRBV2
CASSLGQVGQPQHF
TGTGCCAGCAGCCTTGGACAGGTCGGTCAGCCCCAGCATTTT
>.|.|TRBJ1-2|TRBV27
CASSRGGRGYTF
TGTGCCAGCAGTAGGGGGGGGCGCGGCTACACCTTC
>.|.|TRBJ1-6|TRBV14
CATAARQDNSPLHF
TGTGCCACCGCGGCGCGACAGGATAATTCACCCCTCCACTTT
>many|.|TRBJ2-5|TRBV7-2
CASSLMGTQYF
TGTGCCAGCAGCTTAATGGGGACCCAGTACTTC
>.|TRBD1|TRBJ1-6|TRBV19
CASSDRVGNSPLHF
TGTGCCAGTAGTGACAGGGTGGGGAATTCACCCCTCCACTTT
>.|.|TRBJ2-7|TRBV5-6
CASSVEQVVHEQYF
TGTGCCAGCAGCGTCGAGCAAGTCGTCCACGAGCAGTACTTC
>.|.|TRBJ1-1|TRBV2
CASSEWDPNTEAFF
TGTGCCAGCAGTGAATGGGACCCGAACACTGAAGCTTTCTTT
>.|.|TRBJ2-2|TRBV4-1
CASSQETPTVRNTGELFF
TGCGCCAGCAGCCAAGAGACCCCGACAGTTAGGAACACCGGGGAGCTGTTTTTT
>.|.|TRBJ2-2|TRBV10-3
CAISEESTGELFF
TGTGCCATCAGTGAGGAGTCCACCGGGGAGCTGTTTTTT
>few|TRBD1|TRBJ1-1|TRBV19
CASSGPGTGGLNTEAFF
TGTGCCAGCAGTGGACCAGGGACAGGGGGATTGAACACTGAAGCTTTCTTT
>many|TRBD1|TRBJ1-4|TRBV10-3
CAIRTGTGRNEKLFF
TGTGCCATCAGAACGGGGACAGGGAGGAATGAAAAACTGTTTTTT
>few|.|TRBJ1-2|TRBV12-3/TRBV12-4
CASSFATEGQSWGYTF
TGTGCCAGCAGTTTCGCCACAGAGGGGCAGTCTTGGGGCTACACCTTC
>.|.|TRBJ1-5|TRBV27
CATSIMAYQPQHF
TGTGCCACCTCGATTATGGCCTATCAGCCCCAGCATTTT
>.|.|TRBJ2-5|TRBV29-1
CSVVTGGETQYF
TGCAGCGTTGTTACCGGAGGAGAGACCCAGTACTTC
>many|TRBD2|TRBJ2-1|TRBV7-9
CASSSTLASGEQFF
TGTGCCAGCAGCTCCACCTTAGCTAGCGGTGAGCAGTTCTTC
>few|TRBD1|TRBJ2-2|TRBV6-5
CASSWTGRSGELFF
TGTGCCAGCAGTTGGACAGGGAGGTCCGGGGAGCTGTTTTTT
>.|TRBD1|TRBJ1-1|TRBV7-3
CTSSLIPWTGGNTEAFF
TGTACCAGCAGCTTAATCCCATGGACAGGGGGGAACACTGAAGCTTTCTTT
>.|.|TRBJ2-2|TRBV27
CASTFAPYTGELFF
TGTGCCAGCACCTTTGCCCCCTACACCGGGGAGCTGTTTTTT
>many|TRBD1|TRBJ1-1|TRBV7-2
CASSLARTGLNTEAFF
TGTGCCAGCAGCTTAGCCCGGACAGGGCTTAACACTGAAGCTTTCTTT
>.|.|TRBJ1-1|TRBV4-2
CASSQREKMPHTEAFF
TGTGCCAGCAGCCAAAGGGAGAAGATGCCACACACTGAAGCTTTCTTT
>few|TRBD2|TRBJ2-1|TRBV5-1
CASRSSGLAGYNEQFF
TGCGCCAGCAGGTCTTCGGGACTAGCGGGGTACAATGAGCAGTTCTTC
>.|.|TRBJ1-2|TRBV29-1
CSDQTTSYGYTF
TGCAGCGACCAAACAACCTCCTATGGCTACACCTTC
>once|.|TRBJ2-5|TRBV4-1
CASSQDLAYTGYQETQYF
TGCGCCAGCAGCCAAGACCTAGCTTATACAGGGTACCAAGAGACCCAGTACTTC
>few|.|TRBJ1-5|TRBV27
CASSYGTNNQPQHF
TGTGCCAGCAGCTACGGGACAAATAATCAGCCCCAGCATTTT
>.|.|TRBJ1-1|TRBV23-1
CASSQSIVREEFTESFF
TGCGCCAGCAGTCAATCGATAGTCCGGGAAGAGTTCACTGAATCTTTCTTT
>.|.|TRBJ1-1|TRBV5-1
CASSLANNYVTATEAFF
TGCGCCAGCAGCTTGGCCAATAATTACGTCACCGCAACTGAAGCTTTCTTT
>few|TRBD1|TRBJ1-2|TRBV5-6
CASSPGQARPWGYTF
TGTGCCAGCAGCCCGGGACAGGCTCGGCCCTGGGGCTACACCTTC
>.|TRBD2|TRBJ2-1|TRBV28
CASGPLGGGYNEQFF
TGTGCCAGCGGTCCCCTGGGGGGGGGTTACAATGAGCAGTTCTTC
>.|.|TRBJ1-2|TRBV12-3/TRBV12-4
CASSLSGYGDGYTF
TGTGCCAGCAGTTTATCCGGATATGGGGATGGCTACACCTTC
>few|TRBD1|TRBJ2-2|TRBV5-4
CASSLVRGQRNTGELFF
TGTGCCAGCAGCTTGGTTCGGGGACAGAGGAACACCGGGGAGCTGTTTTTT
>.|.|TRBJ2-3|TRBV2
CASQEGLVDTQYF
TGTGCCAGCCAGGAGGGGCTGGTTGATACGCAGTATTTT
>.|TRBD1|TRBJ1-4|TRBV6-1
CASSKTGGFEKLFF
TGTGCCAGCAGCAAGACAGGGGGCTTTGAAAAACTGTTTTTT
>.|.|TRBJ1-5|TRBV19
CASSIDPPYQPQHF
TGTGCCAGTAGTATAGACCCCCCTTATCAGCCCCAGCATTTT
>.|.|TRBJ1-4|TRBV6-1
CASSGKGLLERLFF
TGTGCCAGCAGTGGGAAGGGCTTATTGGAAAGACTGTTTTTT